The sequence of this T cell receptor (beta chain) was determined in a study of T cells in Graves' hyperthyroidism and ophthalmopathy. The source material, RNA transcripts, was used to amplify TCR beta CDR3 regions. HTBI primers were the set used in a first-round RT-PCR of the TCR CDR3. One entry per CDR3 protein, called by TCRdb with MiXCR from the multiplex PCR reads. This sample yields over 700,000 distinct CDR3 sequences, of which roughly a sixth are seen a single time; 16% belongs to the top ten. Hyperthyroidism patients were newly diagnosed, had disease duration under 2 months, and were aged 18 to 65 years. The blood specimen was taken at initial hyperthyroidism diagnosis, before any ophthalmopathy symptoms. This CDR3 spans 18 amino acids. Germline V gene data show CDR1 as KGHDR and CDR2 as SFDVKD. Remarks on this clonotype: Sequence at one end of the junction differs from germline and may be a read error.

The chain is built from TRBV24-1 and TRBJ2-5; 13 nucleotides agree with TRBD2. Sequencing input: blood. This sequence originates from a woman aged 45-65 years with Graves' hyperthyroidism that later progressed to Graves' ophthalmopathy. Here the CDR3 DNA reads TGTGCCACCAGTGAAGCCGGGACTAGCGGGGACCACCAAGAGGCCCAGTACTTC. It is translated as CATSEAGTSGDHQEAQYF.